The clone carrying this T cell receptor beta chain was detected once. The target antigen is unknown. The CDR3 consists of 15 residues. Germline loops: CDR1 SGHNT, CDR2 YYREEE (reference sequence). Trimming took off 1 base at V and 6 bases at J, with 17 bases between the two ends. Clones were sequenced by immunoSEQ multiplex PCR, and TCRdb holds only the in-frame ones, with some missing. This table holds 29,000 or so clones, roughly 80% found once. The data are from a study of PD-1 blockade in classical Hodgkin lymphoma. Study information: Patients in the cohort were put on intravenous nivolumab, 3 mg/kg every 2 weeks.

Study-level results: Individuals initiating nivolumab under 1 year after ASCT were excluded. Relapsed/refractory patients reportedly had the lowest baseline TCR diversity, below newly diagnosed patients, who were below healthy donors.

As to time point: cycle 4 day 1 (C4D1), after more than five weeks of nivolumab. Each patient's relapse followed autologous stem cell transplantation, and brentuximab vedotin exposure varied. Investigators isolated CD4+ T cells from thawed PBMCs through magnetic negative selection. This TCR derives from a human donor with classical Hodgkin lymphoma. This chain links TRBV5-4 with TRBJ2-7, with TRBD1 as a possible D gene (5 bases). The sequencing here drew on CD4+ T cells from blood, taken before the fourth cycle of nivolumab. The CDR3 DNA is TGTGCCAGCAGCTTGTCAGGGATTTTGCTTTCCGAGCAGTACTTC. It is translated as CASSLSGILLSEQYF.